This T cell receptor beta chain was sequenced during a study of T cells in Graves' hyperthyroidism and ophthalmopathy. Trimming took 6 bases from V and 4 from J; bases not matched to a gene: 12. This CDR3 contains 16 residues. This clonotype was recorded many times. RNA transcripts yielded amplified TCR beta CDR3 regions. First-round RT-PCR with HTBI primers amplified the TCR CDR3 region. TCRdb fed the multiplex PCR reads into MiXCR, producing one record per CDR3 protein. In the table there are 250,000 to 300,000 distinct CDR3 sequences, approximately 14% of which are singletons. The receptor was isolated from a woman between 40 and 50 years old with Graves' hyperthyroidism. J is TRBJ1-2 and V is TRBV12-3 or TRBV12-4, with 9 bases aligning to TRBD1. Input material: blood. The CDR3 reads CASSKRGTGNRYGYTF. CDR3 in DNA: TGTGCCAGCAGCAAGCGGGGGACAGGGAATCGCTATGGCTACACCTTC.